The clone carrying this TCR beta chain was recorded many times. Its antigen is not identified. This record comes from a study of T cells in Graves' hyperthyroidism and ophthalmopathy. Using RNA transcripts as the source, TCR beta CDR3 regions were amplified. TCR CDR3 regions were first amplified by RT-PCR with HTBI primers. TCRdb re-called the multiplex PCR reads through MiXCR, storing one row per CDR3 protein. The profile shows around 340,000 distinct CDR3 sequences, roughly 13% of them singletons. Findings and caveats of the study: Stable hyperthyroidism was separated from ophthalmopathy by a model based on 13 V-J features.

PBMCs were derived from around 10 ml fresh peripheral blood. What was sequenced was blood. The receptor comes from a woman younger than 45 with Graves' hyperthyroidism.

The CDR3 DNA reads as TGTGCCAGCAGCGCTAATAGCGGGAGGGCTTACAATGAGCAGTTCTTC. This codes for CASSANSGRAYNEQFF. V is TRBV11-2 and J is TRBJ2-1; 11 bases line up with TRBD2. This CDR3 has 16 residues. Germline V gives CDR1 SGHAT, CDR2 FQNNGV. V gave up 5 bases and J gave up 4 bases; unmatched junction bases: 7.